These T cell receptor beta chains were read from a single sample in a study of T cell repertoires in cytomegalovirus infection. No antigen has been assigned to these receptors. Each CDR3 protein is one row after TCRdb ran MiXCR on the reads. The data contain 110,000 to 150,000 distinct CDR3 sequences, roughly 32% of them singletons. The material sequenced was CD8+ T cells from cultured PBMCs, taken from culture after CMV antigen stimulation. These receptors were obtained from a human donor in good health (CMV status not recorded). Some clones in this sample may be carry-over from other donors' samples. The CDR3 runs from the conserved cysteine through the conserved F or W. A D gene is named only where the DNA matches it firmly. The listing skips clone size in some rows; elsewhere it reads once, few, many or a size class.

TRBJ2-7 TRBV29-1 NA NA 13 TGCAGCGTCTCGGACAGAGAACCCTACGAGCAGTACTTC CSVSDREPYEQYF
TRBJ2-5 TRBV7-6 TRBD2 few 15 TGTGCCAGCAGCCCCGTCCGGCTAGCGGAAGAGACCCAGTACTTC CASSPVRLAEETQYF
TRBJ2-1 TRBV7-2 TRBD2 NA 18 TGTGCCAGCAGCCCTTACTTAGCGGGGGACGCCGACTACAATGAGCAGTTCTTC CASSPYLAGDADYNEQFF
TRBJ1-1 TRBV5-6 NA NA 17 TGTGCCAGCAGCTTGGCCAACGGGGTATTAATGAACACTGAAGCTTTCTTT CASSLANGVLMNTEAFF
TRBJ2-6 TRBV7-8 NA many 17 TGTGCCAGCAGACCCGGGACACTTAGCCGGGGGGCCAACGTCCTGACTTTC CASRPGTLSRGANVLTF
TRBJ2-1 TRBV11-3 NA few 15 TGTGCCAGCAGCTCCCGACGAGGCGGGGCCAATGAGCAGTTCTTC CASSSRRGGANEQFF
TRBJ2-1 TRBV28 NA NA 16 TGTGCCAGCAGTTTATTTGAGGGCGGGGAGTACAATGAGCAGTTCTTC CASSLFEGGEYNEQFF
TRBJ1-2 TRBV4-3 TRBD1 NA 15 TGCGCCAGCAGCCAAGCGTTGACAGGGATGGGTGGCTACACCTTC CASSQALTGMGGYTF
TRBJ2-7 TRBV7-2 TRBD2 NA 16 TGTGCCAGCAGCTTACGGCCCGGGACTAGCGGCTACGAGCAGTACTTC CASSLRPGTSGYEQYF
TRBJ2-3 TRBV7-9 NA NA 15 TGTGCCAGCAGCCAGGGCGCCTCCCGCACAGATACGCAGTATTTT CASSQGASRTDTQYF
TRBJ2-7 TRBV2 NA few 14 TGTGCCAGCAGACTCGACACGAGCTCCTACGAGCAGTACTTC CASRLDTSSYEQYF
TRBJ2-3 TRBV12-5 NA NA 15 TGTGCTAGTGGTTTGGGTATTACGGACGGAGATACGCAGTATTTT CASGLGITDGDTQYF
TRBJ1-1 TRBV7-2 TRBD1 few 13 TGTGCCAGCAGCCAGGGCGCCAGGGGGGAAGCTTTCTTT CASSQGARGEAFF
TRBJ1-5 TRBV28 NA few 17 TGTGCCAGCAGTTCCCCCACGGACGCCGGGGGGAATCAGCCCCAGCATTTT CASSSPTDAGGNQPQHF
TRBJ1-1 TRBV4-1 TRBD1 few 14 TGCGCCAGCAGCCAAGGACAGGGGAAGACTGAAGCTTTCTTT CASSQGQGKTEAFF
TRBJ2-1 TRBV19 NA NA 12 TGTGCCAGTAGTACGGGACCCACCGGGCAGTTCTTC CASSTGPTGQFF
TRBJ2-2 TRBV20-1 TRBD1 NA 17 TGCAGTGCTAGAGATTCAAGGACAGGGGGCTTTAGCGGGGAGCTGTTTTTT CSARDSRTGGFSGELFF
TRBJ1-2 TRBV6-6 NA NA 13 TGTGCCAGCAGTTACTCGGGGGATCCTGGCTACACCTTC CASSYSGDPGYTF
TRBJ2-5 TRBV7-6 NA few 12 TGTGCCACCTGGGTGAATCAAGAGACCCAGTACTTC CATWVNQETQYF
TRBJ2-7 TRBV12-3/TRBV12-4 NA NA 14 TGTGCCAGCAGTTTAGGACATTCGGGCTACGAGCAGTACTTC CASSLGHSGYEQYF
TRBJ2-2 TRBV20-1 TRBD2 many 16 TGCAGTGCTAGGGTGCAGGGCGGGGGGGCGAACGGGGAGCTGTTTTTT CSARVQGGGANGELFF
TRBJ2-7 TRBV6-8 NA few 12 TGTGCCAGCAGAGACGGGGCGGGGGAGCAGTACTTC CASRDGAGEQYF
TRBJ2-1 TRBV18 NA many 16 TGTGCCAGCTCACCTCCGCTGAGCAGCTCCTACAATGAGCAGTTCTTC CASSPPLSSSYNEQFF
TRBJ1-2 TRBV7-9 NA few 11 TGTGCCTTAGACAGGAATGGTGGCTACACCTTC CALDRNGGYTF
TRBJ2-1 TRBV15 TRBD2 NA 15 TGTGCCACCAGCAGGTCTAGCGGGGGTTACTATGAGCAGTTCTTC CATSRSSGGYYEQFF
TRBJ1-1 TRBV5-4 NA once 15 TGTGCCAGCAGCCCCTCTCCGATGGGGAACACTGAAGCTTTCTTT CASSPSPMGNTEAFF
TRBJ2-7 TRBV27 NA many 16 TGTGCCAGCAGTTTAGGCTCCCCCGACAGTCCCTACGAGCAGTACTTC CASSLGSPDSPYEQYF
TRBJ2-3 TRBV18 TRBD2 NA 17 TGTGCCAGCTCACCACCTACTAGCGGGGGGTTCACAGATACGCAGTATTTT CASSPPTSGGFTDTQYF
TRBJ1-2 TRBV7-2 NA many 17 TGTGCCAGCAGCTTAACAATCTGGACGGACACTAACTATGGCTACACCTTC CASSLTIWTDTNYGYTF
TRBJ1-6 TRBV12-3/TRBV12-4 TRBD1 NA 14 TGTGCCAGCAGTCCTGGACAGGGTTGGTCACCCCTCCACTTT CASSPGQGWSPLHF
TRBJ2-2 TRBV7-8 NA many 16 TGTGCCAGCAGCTCCCTCGGCAGGGCAAACACCGGGGAGCTGTTTTTT CASSSLGRANTGELFF
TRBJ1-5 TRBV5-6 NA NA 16 TGTGCCAGCAGCTTGAATGTGGGAACGGCTAAGGAGCCCCAGCATTTT CASSLNVGTAKEPQHF
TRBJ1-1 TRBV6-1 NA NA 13 TGTGCCAGCAGTGAATTGGAGAACACTGAAGCTTTCTTT CASSELENTEAFF
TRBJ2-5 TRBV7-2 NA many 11 TGTGCCAGCAGCCCCGGGGAGACCCAGTACTTC CASSPGETQYF
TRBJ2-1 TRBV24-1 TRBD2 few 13 TGTGCCACCAGTGATTTTGGGGGGGACGAGCAGTTCTTC CATSDFGGDEQFF
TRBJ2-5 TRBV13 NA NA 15 TGTGCCAGCAGCTTAGCCCTTACAGGGAGAGAGACCCAGTACTTC CASSLALTGRETQYF
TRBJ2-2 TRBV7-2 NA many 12 TGTGCCAGCAGGGATACTAGCTGGGAGCTGTTTTTT CASRDTSWELFF
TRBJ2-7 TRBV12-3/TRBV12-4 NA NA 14 TGTGCCACCAGCAACACAGGGCCGGGGGACGAGCAGTACTTC CATSNTGPGDEQYF
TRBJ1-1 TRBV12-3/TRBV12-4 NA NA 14 TGTGCCAGCAGTTACAACGGGGTAGAGGCTGAAGCTTTCTTT CASSYNGVEAEAFF
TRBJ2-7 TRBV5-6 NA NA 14 TGTGCCAGCAGCACGCCTGGAGGACGGTACGAGCAGTACTTC CASSTPGGRYEQYF
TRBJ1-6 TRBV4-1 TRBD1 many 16 TGCGCCAGCAGCCAAGAGAACTACAGGGGGAGTTCACCCCTCCACTTT CASSQENYRGSSPLHF
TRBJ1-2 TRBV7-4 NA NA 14 TGTGCCAGCAGCAACTGGGCCGAGGGCTATGGCTACACCTTC CASSNWAEGYGYTF
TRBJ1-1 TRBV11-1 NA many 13 TGTGCCAGCAGCCGCGGGCCCTACACTGAAGCTTTCTTT CASSRGPYTEAFF
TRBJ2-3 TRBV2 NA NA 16 TGTGCCAGCAGGTCCCAAAGGGACTGGGACACAGATACGCAGTATTTT CASRSQRDWDTDTQYF
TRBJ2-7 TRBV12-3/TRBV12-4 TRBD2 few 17 TGTGCCAGCAGTCCCCCTGAAGGGCGGGGGGGCGTCTACGAGCAGTACTTC CASSPPEGRGGVYEQYF
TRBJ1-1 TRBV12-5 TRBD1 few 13 TGTGCTAGTGGTTCCGGGACAGGCACTGAAGCTTTCTTT CASGSGTGTEAFF
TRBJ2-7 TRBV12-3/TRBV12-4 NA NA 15 TGTGCCAGCAGCCCCGGTGGGCAGGGAAACTACGAGCAGTACTTC CASSPGGQGNYEQYF
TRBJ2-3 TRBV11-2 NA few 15 TGTGCCTCGGGGGGTTGGGACAAATTCTCAGATACGCAGTATTTT CASGGWDKFSDTQYF
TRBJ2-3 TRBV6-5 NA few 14 TGTGCCAGCAGTTACTCGCTACCCCCAGATACGCAGTATTTT CASSYSLPPDTQYF
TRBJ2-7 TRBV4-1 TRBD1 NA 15 TGCGCCAGCAGCCAAGTACATGACAGGGCCTTTGAGCAGTACTTC CASSQVHDRAFEQYF
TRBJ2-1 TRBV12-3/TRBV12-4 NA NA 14 TGTGCCAGCAGTTTGGTAGGGGCCTACAATGAGCAGTTCTTC CASSLVGAYNEQFF
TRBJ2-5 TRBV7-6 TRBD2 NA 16 TGTGCCAGCAGCTTAGTGAGCGGGGCCGACCAAGAGACCCAGTACTTC CASSLVSGADQETQYF
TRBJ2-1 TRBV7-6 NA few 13 TGTGCCAGCAGCCCGTCGGATGGGAATGAGCAGTTCTTC CASSPSDGNEQFF
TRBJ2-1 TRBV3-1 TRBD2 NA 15 TGTGCCAGCAGCCAAGGCGGGGGGCCTTACAATGAGCAGTTCTTC CASSQGGGPYNEQFF